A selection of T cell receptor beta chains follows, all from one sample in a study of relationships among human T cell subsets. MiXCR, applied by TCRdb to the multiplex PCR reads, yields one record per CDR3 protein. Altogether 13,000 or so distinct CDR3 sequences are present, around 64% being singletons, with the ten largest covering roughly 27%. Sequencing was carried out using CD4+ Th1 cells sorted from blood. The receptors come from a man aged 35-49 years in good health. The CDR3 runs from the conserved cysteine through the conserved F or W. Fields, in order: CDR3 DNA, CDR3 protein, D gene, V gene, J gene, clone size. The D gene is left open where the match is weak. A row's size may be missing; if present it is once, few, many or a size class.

cdr3_nt: TGTGCCACCAGTGATTTGACGCGGGACGCCACAGATACGCAGTATTTT; cdr3_aa: CATSDLTRDATDTQYF; d_call: -; v_call: TRBV24-1; j_call: TRBJ2-3; clone_size: -
cdr3_nt: TGTGCCAGCAGCCCTGAGGGACTGCCCCGGCTCTCCCAAGAGACCCAGTACTTC; cdr3_aa: CASSPEGLPRLSQETQYF; d_call: -; v_call: TRBV7-8; j_call: TRBJ2-5; clone_size: -
cdr3_nt: TGTGCCAGCAGCATCCAGGGACAGCAAGAGACCCAGTACTTC; cdr3_aa: CASSIQGQQETQYF; d_call: TRBD1; v_call: TRBV11-2; j_call: TRBJ2-5; clone_size: -
cdr3_nt: TGTGCCAGCAGCATCCGGACTAGCGGGACCGCCGAGCAGTACTTC; cdr3_aa: CASSIRTSGTAEQYF; d_call: TRBD2; v_call: TRBV5-6; j_call: TRBJ2-7; clone_size: once
cdr3_nt: TGTGCCAGCAGCCAAGGATTTGCCGGAACTACTAATGAAAAACTGTTTTTT; cdr3_aa: CASSQGFAGTTNEKLFF; d_call: -; v_call: TRBV14; j_call: TRBJ1-4; clone_size: few
cdr3_nt: TGTGCCTGGAGTGTACAGTCTAATCAGCCCCAGCATTTT; cdr3_aa: CAWSVQSNQPQHF; d_call: -; v_call: TRBV30; j_call: TRBJ1-5; clone_size: -
cdr3_nt: TGTGCCATCAGTGAGTCTGGGAGGGAAAATTCCTACGAGCAGTACTTC; cdr3_aa: CAISESGRENSYEQYF; d_call: TRBD2; v_call: TRBV10-3; j_call: TRBJ2-7; clone_size: -
cdr3_nt: TGTGCCAGCAGTCCTCCGGGACAGGGCTCCTACGAGCAGTACTTC; cdr3_aa: CASSPPGQGSYEQYF; d_call: TRBD1; v_call: TRBV28; j_call: TRBJ2-7; clone_size: -
cdr3_nt: TGTGCCAGCAGTTACTCGACGACCTACGAGCAGTACTTC; cdr3_aa: CASSYSTTYEQYF; d_call: -; v_call: TRBV10-2; j_call: TRBJ2-7; clone_size: -
cdr3_nt: TGTGCCATAGCGGGGGGCAGGGATTTCTATGGCTACACCTTC; cdr3_aa: CAIAGGRDFYGYTF; d_call: -; v_call: TRBV30; j_call: TRBJ1-2; clone_size: -
cdr3_nt: TGTGCCAGCAGCTTAGGAGGCTTAGCGGGATCCTACGAGCAGTACTTC; cdr3_aa: CASSLGGLAGSYEQYF; d_call: TRBD2; v_call: TRBV7-8; j_call: TRBJ2-7; clone_size: -
cdr3_nt: TGTGCCAGCAGTGGACATCCTAATTCACCCCTCCACTTT; cdr3_aa: CASSGHPNSPLHF; d_call: -; v_call: TRBV11-2; j_call: TRBJ1-6; clone_size: few
cdr3_nt: TGTGCCAGCAGTGGACAGGGGGGTAGCAATCAGCCCCAGCATTTT; cdr3_aa: CASSGQGGSNQPQHF; d_call: TRBD1; v_call: TRBV2; j_call: TRBJ1-5; clone_size: -
cdr3_nt: TGTGCCAGCAGCCCCGGGCAGAAAAACATTCAGTACTTC; cdr3_aa: CASSPGQKNIQYF; d_call: -; v_call: TRBV14; j_call: TRBJ2-4; clone_size: -
cdr3_nt: TGCGCCAGCAGCTTCTCTAGCGGGGCGCTCGGGGAAGATACGCAGTATTTT; cdr3_aa: CASSFSSGALGEDTQYF; d_call: TRBD2; v_call: TRBV5-1; j_call: TRBJ2-3; clone_size: -
cdr3_nt: TGTGCCAGCCTCCATCCAGACGGGTCCTACGAGCAGTACTTC; cdr3_aa: CASLHPDGSYEQYF; d_call: -; v_call: TRBV27; j_call: TRBJ2-7; clone_size: -
cdr3_nt: TGTGCCAGCGGATGGACTACCCCCACAGATACGCAGTATTTT; cdr3_aa: CASGWTTPTDTQYF; d_call: -; v_call: TRBV11-2; j_call: TRBJ2-3; clone_size: -
cdr3_nt: TGCGCCAGCAGCCAAGAAGGAGGGACGTTCCAAGAGACCCAGTACTTC; cdr3_aa: CASSQEGGTFQETQYF; d_call: -; v_call: TRBV4-1; j_call: TRBJ2-5; clone_size: -
cdr3_nt: TGTGCCAGCAGCTCCGGACTAGCGGGCGCTCCCCCCCACGAGCAGTACTTC; cdr3_aa: CASSSGLAGAPPHEQYF; d_call: TRBD2; v_call: TRBV11-2; j_call: TRBJ2-7; clone_size: few
cdr3_nt: TGTGCCAGCAGCTTAGGCCCAGGGACAGGGCACGAGCAGTACTTC; cdr3_aa: CASSLGPGTGHEQYF; d_call: TRBD1; v_call: TRBV11-3; j_call: TRBJ2-7; clone_size: -
cdr3_nt: TGTGCCAGCAGTCCGGGACTAGTTCTCCGCAATGAGCAGTTCTTC; cdr3_aa: CASSPGLVLRNEQFF; d_call: TRBD2; v_call: TRBV28; j_call: TRBJ2-1; clone_size: -
cdr3_nt: TGTGCCAGCAGCTCAGTAGGGGGCACCGGGGAGCTGTTTTTT; cdr3_aa: CASSSVGGTGELFF; d_call: -; v_call: TRBV7-8; j_call: TRBJ2-2; clone_size: few
cdr3_nt: TGTGCCAGCTCACCCCGGACAGGGAATGAGCAGTTCTTC; cdr3_aa: CASSPRTGNEQFF; d_call: TRBD1; v_call: TRBV18; j_call: TRBJ2-1; clone_size: -
cdr3_nt: TGTGCCAGCAGCTTAGCAGGTCCGGTCAATCAGCCCCAGCATTTT; cdr3_aa: CASSLAGPVNQPQHF; d_call: -; v_call: TRBV11-2; j_call: TRBJ1-5; clone_size: -
cdr3_nt: TGTGCCAGCTCCCGTACCTACGAGCAGTACTTC; cdr3_aa: CASSRTYEQYF; d_call: -; v_call: TRBV18; j_call: TRBJ2-7; clone_size: medium-sized